A single sample is the source of the 9 T cell receptor beta chains below, sequenced in a study. TCRdb itself ran the RT-PCR reads through MiXCR, one entry per CDR3 protein. The repertoire includes hundreds of thousands of distinct CDR3 sequences, 12% to 15% of them detected once, and roughly 3.9% sits in the top ten. The material sequenced was memory CD4+ T cells from blood. The source of these receptors is a female donor in good health, serving as a healthy control.

The chain carries TRBV7-9 and TRBJ1-6; no clear D gene. Germline V gene lookup returns CDR1 SEHNR and CDR2 FQNEAQ (reference sequence). This CDR3 contains 15 residues. Trimming pared 4 bases from V and 13 bases from J, leaving 20 bases between. This CDR3 reads CASSYAGSRPSPLHF. The CDR3, as DNA: TGTGCCAGCAGCTACGCCGGGTCGCGTCCCTCGCCCCTCCACTTT.

The CDR3 DNA reads TGTGCCAGCAGCCTCGACAGGGGTACGGAGGAAAAACTGTTTTTT. It yields the protein CASSLDRGTEEKLFF. The J gene is TRBJ1-4, the V gene TRBV11-2; 8 nucleotides agree with TRBD1. The ends lost 5 bases at V and 8 bases at J; junction bases unmatched: 10. CDR3 length: 15 residues. The germline V gene encodes CDR1 SGHAT and CDR2 FQNNGV.

This clonotype was detected a few times. Compared with germline, one end of the junction differs, possibly owing to a read error. V gene TRBV5-1 combines with J gene TRBJ2-2; 7 nucleotides line up with TRBD1. Germline-derived CDR1 and CDR2 are SGHRS and YFSETQ. This CDR3 comprises 13 residues. CDR3: CASSSNIGQALIF. The CDR3 nucleotides read TGCGCCAGCAGCTCTAATATAGGACAGGCCCTAATTTTT.

This clonotype was counted between two and nine times. The CDR3 spells CASSYTGGPTQYF. For the CDR3, the DNA is TGTGCCAGCAGCTACACAGGGGGCCCCACGCAGTATTTT. The chain employs TRBV7-8 and TRBJ2-3; 9 nucleotides agree with TRBD1. The CDR3 has 13 amino acids. V lost 4 bases to trimming and J lost 9 bases; unmatched junction nucleotides: 5. Germline CDR1 is SGHVS and CDR2 is FQNEAQ. Based on the CDR3 plus reference TRBV7-8 and TRBJ2-3, the full variable domain is GAGVSQSPRYKVAKRGQDVALRCDPISGHVSLFWYQQALGQGPEFLTYFQNEAQLDKSGLPSDRFFAERPEGSVSTLKIQRTQQEDSAVYLCASSYTGGPTQYFGPGTRLTVL.

Note on this clonotype: A read error may account for a junction end that differs from germline. The chain has TRBV9 and TRBJ2-3; D might be TRBD2 (5 bases). The CDR3 is 15 residues long. CDR1 and CDR2 from the germline V gene are SGDLS and YYNGEE. The chain's CDR3 is CASTASMASTDTQCF. The CDR3 region has the DNA TGTGCCAGCACCGCGTCTATGGCTAGCACAGATACGCAGTGTTTT.

V and J are TRBV9 and TRBJ2-2; D not certain. CDR3 length: 16 amino acids. Per germline, CDR1 SGDLS and CDR2 YYNGEE. V was trimmed by 0 bases and J by 0 bases, leaving 9 bases between them. The CDR3 loop is CASSVGRNANTGELFF. The DNA for the CDR3 is TGTGCCAGCAGCGTAGGACGGAACGCGAACACCGGGGAGCTGTTTTTT.

This clonotype was seen more than once but under ten times. The rearrangement joins TRBV7-9 to TRBJ2-1; TRBD2 might be the D (6 bases). The germline V and J ends were trimmed by 5 bases and 3 bases, with 17 bases remaining between them. Germline CDR1 SEHNR, CDR2 FQNEAQ (reference sequence). The CDR3 spans 16 residues. The CDR3 sequence is CASSVRRGYYYNEQFF. The DNA for the CDR3 is TGTGCCAGCAGCGTTCGGAGGGGCTATTACTACAATGAGCAGTTCTTC.

This clonotype was counted a few times. The J gene is TRBJ1-3, the V gene TRBV28; D unresolved. The V gene's germline CDR1 is MDHEN and CDR2 SYDVKM. The CDR3 runs to 14 residues. CDR3 nucleotide sequence: TGTGCTACCAGCTCGGCCGCCTCTGGAAACACCATATATTTT. Protein: CATSSAASGNTIYF.

The chain combines TRBV7-9 with TRBJ1-1; 7 bases agree with TRBD1. Trimming at V came to 5 bases and at J to 3 bases, leaving 6 bases not matched to a gene. CDR1 is SEHNR and CDR2 is FQNEAQ in the germline V gene (reference sequence). The CDR3 is made up of 14 amino acids. CDR3 coding DNA: TGTGCCAGCAGCGAGTACGACAGGGACACTGAAGCTTTCTTT. Encoded protein: CASSEYDRDTEAFF.